This T cell receptor beta chain was sequenced in a study of blood T cell repertoires in COVID-19. Libraries were prepared by immunoSEQ multiplex PCR; TCRdb keeps only in-frame clonotypes and omits some of them. The table lists around 77,000 clones, 82% of them singletons. The sample taken for sequencing was peripheral blood. The sequence derives from a human donor in a cohort sampled during active COVID-19.

CDR3 nucleotide sequence: TGTGCCAGCAGTGTCGGGGATGGCTGGGAGCAGTACTTC. As protein: CASSVGDGWEQYF. This chain uses TRBV12-3 or TRBV12-4 with TRBJ2-7; D perhaps matches TRBD2 (5 bases). The CDR3 runs 13 residues. The V gene lost 5 bases and the J gene lost 7 bases, with 15 bases spanning the gap.